Each of the 13 T cell receptor beta chains below was sequenced from the same sample in a study of cytotoxic CD8 clonotypes in ibrutinib-treated CLL. This table comes from immunoSEQ multiplex PCR, and its TCRdb copy is limited to in-frame clones, with some not included. The sample contains about 310,000 clones, about 80% of which appear only once. Sample: PBMCs, taken before ibrutinib treatment. Every receptor here comes from a human donor with chronic lymphocytic leukemia.

The chain has TRBV18 and TRBJ1-1; D unresolved. The CDR3 contains 11 residues. Germline lookup yields CDR1 KGHSH and CDR2 LQKENI. Trimming pared 11 bases from V and 3 bases from J, leaving 10 bases between. CDR3 amino acids: CAAVEDTEAFF. CDR3 coding DNA: TGTGCCGCAGTCGAGGACACTGAAGCTTTCTTT.

The J gene is TRBJ1-5, the V gene TRBV18; D unresolved. V lost 5 bases and J 7 bases, leaving 9 bases between the germline ends. The CDR3 runs 12 residues. Per germline, CDR1 KGHSH and CDR2 LQKENI. CDR3 DNA sequence: TGTGCCAGCTCAACTGGTAGGCAGCCCCAGCATTTT. It specifies CASSTGRQPQHF.

The J gene is TRBJ2-1, the V gene TRBV19, with D uncertain. The CDR3 sequence is 15 residues long. Germline-derived CDR1 and CDR2 are LNHDA and SQIVND (reference sequence). V dropped 1 base and J dropped 8 bases, with 15 bases sitting between them. CDR3 sequence: CASSIVIQRDHEQFF. The CDR3 DNA reads as TGTGCCAGTAGTATAGTAATCCAGCGTGACCATGAGCAGTTCTTC.

The gene calls are TRBV6-6 and TRBJ2-1; 9 nucleotides line up with TRBD1. CDR1 and CDR2 from the germline V gene are MNHNY and SVGAGI (reference sequence). CDR3 length: 16 residues. Losses at the gene ends were 6 bases for V and 5 bases for J; bases not matched to a gene: 11. In nucleotides, the CDR3 is TGTGCCAGCAGCCCCGCCGGGACAGGGTTCCACAATGAGCAGTTCTTC. This encodes CASSPAGTGFHNEQFF.

The rearrangement joins TRBV19 to TRBJ2-3, with TRBD1 matching over 9 bases. CDR1 is LNHDA, CDR2 SQIVND, per germline (reference sequence). The CDR3 spans 15 residues. J gave up 0 bases and V 7 bases, and 5 bases lay outside the gene matches. The CDR3 nucleotides are TGTGCCAGTAAAGACAGGGGGATAAGCACAGATACGCAGTATTTT. The encoded protein is CASKDRGISTDTQYF.

This chain links TRBV6-5 with TRBJ2-7; D is uncertain. V was cut by 4 bases and J by 2 bases, with 15 bases left in between. Per germline, CDR1 MNHEY and CDR2 SVGAGI. The CDR3 sequence is 15 residues long. DNA for the CDR3: TGTGCCAGCAGTTCTCTCTTTGGGATCGCCTACGAGCAGTACTTC. Protein: CASSSLFGIAYEQYF.

In this sample, this clone turned up a few times. The chain is built from TRBV5-1 and TRBJ1-3; D is ambiguous. Germline CDR1 and CDR2: SGHRS and YFSETQ. This CDR3 region has 14 residues. V lost 7 bases and J lost 0, with 11 bases in between. This CDR3 reads CASGTDFSGNTIYF. The DNA for the CDR3 is TGCGCCAGCGGCACAGATTTCTCTGGAAACACCATATATTTT.

This rearrangement joins TRBV5-1 to TRBJ2-3; D perhaps matches TRBD1 (5 bases). The V end lost 4 bases, the J end lost 0 bases, and 15 bases lay between the germline ends. Germline V gene sequence: CDR1 SGHRS, CDR2 YFSETQ. This CDR3 has 16 residues. The chain's CDR3 is CASSPRSYRSTDTQYF. The CDR3 nucleotides are TGCGCCAGCAGCCCCCGATCGTACAGGAGCACAGATACGCAGTATTTT.

This chain uses TRBV30 with TRBJ1-1; D is perhaps TRBD1 (5 bases). CDR1 is GTSNPN and CDR2 is SVGIG in the germline V gene (reference sequence). The CDR3 is 14 residues long. Deletions cut 2 bases from V and 10 bases from J, with 20 bases between. CDR3 amino acids: CAWSQGPQWGTAFF. CDR3 nucleotides: TGTGCCTGGAGTCAGGGTCCCCAATGGGGAACAGCTTTCTTT.

V usage is TRBV13 and J usage is TRBJ2-7; possible D gene TRBD2, 6 bases. This CDR3 is 15 amino acids long. Germline-derived CDR1 and CDR2 are PRHDT and FYEKMQ (reference sequence). V dropped 5 bases and J dropped 3 bases, with 17 bases sitting between them. The CDR3 coding sequence is TGTGCCAGCAGCCGACCGGGGGAGACCCTCTACGAGCAGTACTTC. As protein: CASSRPGETLYEQYF.

The chain links TRBV4-3 to TRBJ2-1, with D perhaps TRBD2 (6 bases). V was cut by 6 bases and J by 9 bases, with 12 bases left in between. This CDR3 comprises 12 residues. Germline CDR1 LGHNA, CDR2 YSLEER. CDR3 DNA sequence: TGCGCCAGCAGTACTAGCCGGGGTGAGCAGTTCTTC. Its protein product is CASSTSRGEQFF.

The genes are TRBV27 and TRBJ2-7; TRBD2 aligns across 13 bases. Trimming removed 7 bases from V and 3 bases from J; junction bases left unmatched: 12. The V gene's germline CDR1 is MNHEY and CDR2 SMNVEV (reference sequence). The CDR3 is 17 residues long. CDR3 residues: CASTGPGLAGPYYEQYF. CDR3 coding DNA: TGTGCCAGCACAGGGCCGGGACTAGCGGGACCTTACTACGAGCAGTACTTC.

The J gene is TRBJ2-3, the V gene TRBV5-6; D call uncertain. V was cut by 0 bases and J by 4 bases, with 15 bases left in between. The CDR3 has 16 residues. CDR1 is SGHDT and CDR2 is YYEEEE in the germline V gene. CDR3 nucleotide sequence: TGTGCCAGCAGCTTGGGCCGCAACTGGGTGCCAGATACGCAGTATTTT. This translates into CASSLGRNWVPDTQYF.